The 22 T cell receptor beta chains below come from one sample, sequenced in a study of blood T cell repertoires in COVID-19. Libraries were prepared by immunoSEQ multiplex PCR; TCRdb keeps only in-frame clonotypes and omits some of them. The sample holds approximately 240,000 clones, about 88% seen once. Material for sequencing was peripheral blood. These TCRs come from a middle-aged woman who had recovered from COVID-19.

The chain joins TRBV20-1 to TRBJ2-2, with D hard to call. This CDR3 has 16 amino acids. Trimming cost V 3 bases and J 1 base, with 15 bases left between them. Germline assignment: CDR1 DFQATT and CDR2 SNEGSKA (reference sequence). The CDR3 spells CSASHRKKKNTGELFF. The CDR3 nucleotides read TGCAGTGCTAGTCACAGAAAGAAAAAGAACACCGGGGAGCTGTTTTTT.

The genes are TRBV5-1 and TRBJ1-2, with D possibly matching TRBD1 (5 bases). The CDR3 totals 16 residues. Germline V lookup: CDR1 SGHRS, CDR2 YFSETQ. Trimming removed 0 bases from V and 6 bases from J, with 18 bases in between. DNA for the CDR3: TGCGCCAGCAGCTTGGGAGGAGTGGGGCAGGTCGATGGCTACACCTTC. Protein: CASSLGGVGQVDGYTF. The full variable domain, its missing parts supplied by reference TRBV5-1 and TRBJ1-2, is KAGVTQTPRYLIKTRGQQVTLSCSPISGHRSVSWYQQTPGQGLQFLFEYFSETQRNKGNFPGRFSGRQFSNSRSEMNVSTLELGDSALYLCASSLGGVGQVDGYTFGSGTRLTVV.

This clone was recorded only once. The chain couples TRBV4-1 to TRBJ1-5; 8 nucleotides line up with TRBD1. CDR3 length: 15 amino acids. Germline V gene data show CDR1 as MGHRA and CDR2 as YSYEKL. The J segment lost 6 bases and the V segment lost 0 bases, leaving 4 bases of the junction unmatched. CDR3 sequence (DNA): TGCGCCAGCAGCCAAGAGGGCAGGGGGCTTCAGCCCCAGCATTTT. Encoded protein: CASSQEGRGLQPQHF.

The V and J genes are TRBV7-2 and TRBJ2-7; D possibly corresponds to TRBD2 (8 bases). Trimming stripped 4 bases from V and 3 bases from J, with 16 bases between. CDR3 length: 15 residues. Germline assignment: CDR1 SGHTA and CDR2 FQGNSA. CDR3 loop: CASSSQAGDSYEQYF. CDR3 DNA: TGTGCCAGCAGCTCACAAGCGGGGGACAGCTACGAGCAGTACTTC. The complete variable domain, with remaining parts taken from reference TRBV7-2 and TRBJ2-7, reads GAGVSQSPSNKVTEKGKDVELRCDPISGHTALYWYRQSLGQGLEFLIYFQGNSAPDKSGLPSDRFSAERTGGSVSTLTIQRTQQEDSAVYLCASSSQAGDSYEQYFGPGTRLTVT.

The V and J genes are TRBV7-9 and TRBJ2-3, with 11 bases that match TRBD2. The CDR3 has 14 residues. CDR1 SEHNR and CDR2 FQNEAQ come from the germline V gene (reference sequence). Losses at the gene ends were 5 bases for V and 5 bases for J; bases not matched to a gene: 3. DNA for the CDR3: TGTGCCAGCAGCGGGACTAGCGGCCTAGATACGCAGTATTTT. Residues: CASSGTSGLDTQYF.

The CDR3: CATSDLPQTGIADTQYF. The CDR3 region has the DNA TGTGCCACCAGTGATTTGCCCCAGACAGGGATTGCAGATACGCAGTATTTT. This chain joins TRBV24-1 and TRBJ2-3; 7 nucleotides align to TRBD1. Trimming removed 0 bases from V and 4 bases from J; junction bases left unmatched: 9. This CDR3 comprises 17 residues. Germline loops: CDR1 KGHDR, CDR2 SFDVKD.

The V gene is TRBV5-1, the J gene TRBJ2-5, with 10 bases aligning to TRBD2. The trim removed 0 bases at V and 5 bases at J, leaving 4 bases unmatched. The CDR3 contains 15 residues. The germline CDR1 and CDR2 sequences are SGHRS and YFSETQ. This CDR3 is CASSLESSGGETQYF. The CDR3 DNA reads as TGCGCCAGCAGCTTGGAGTCTAGCGGGGGTGAGACCCAGTACTTC.

The rearrangement uses TRBV16 and TRBJ2-2; 11 bases map to TRBD1. The V gene end was trimmed by 0 bases and the J gene end by 0 bases; junction bases not matched to a gene: 0. The CDR3 sequence is 17 residues long. Looked up from germline, CDR1 is KGHSY and CDR2 is FQNENV. CDR3 in amino acids: CASSQSGQGANTGELFF. CDR3 nucleotides: TGTGCCAGCAGCCAATCGGGACAGGGGGCGAACACCGGGGAGCTGTTTTTT. The full variable domain, rest sourced from reference TRBV16 and TRBJ2-2, is GEEVAQTPKHLVRGEGQKAKLYCAPIKGHSYVFWYQQVLKNEFKFLISFQNENVFDETGMPKERFSAKCLPNSPCSLEIQATKLEDSAVYFCASSQSGQGANTGELFFGEGSRLTVL.

This clone was recorded once. V gene TRBV5-4 combines with J gene TRBJ2-3, with D tentatively TRBD1 (6 bases). Germline loops: CDR1 SGHNT, CDR2 YYREEE (reference sequence). V gave up 0 bases and J gave up 4 bases, with 9 bases separating them. There are 14 residues in the CDR3. For the CDR3, the DNA is TGTGCCAGCAGCTTGGACAGGGTCCCAGATACGCAGTATTTT. Translating gives CASSLDRVPDTQYF.

This clone has only a few counts. This rearrangement joins TRBV6-1 to TRBJ2-5, with 12 nucleotides matching TRBD2. Looked up from germline, CDR1 is MNHNS and CDR2 is SASEGT. J gave up 2 bases and V 4 bases, and 8 bases lay outside the gene matches. This CDR3 contains 17 residues. CDR3 nucleotides: TGTGCCAGCAGTGGGGGACTAGCGGGTATGGTACAAGAGACCCAGTACTTC. Its translation: CASSGGLAGMVQETQYF.

This chain links TRBV27 with TRBJ2-7; 11 bases fit TRBD1. CDR3 length: 16 amino acids. The V segment lost 1 base and the J segment 6 bases; nucleotides outside the gene matches: 8. The V gene's germline CDR1 is MNHEY and CDR2 SMNVEV (reference sequence). CDR3 sequence (DNA): TGTGCCAGCAGTTTATGGTCGGGGACAGGGGGTCGCGAGCAGTACTTC. Protein sequence: CASSLWSGTGGREQYF.

The genes are TRBV6-2 or TRBV6-3 and TRBJ2-3; 9 nucleotides align to TRBD1. With 4 bases clipped from V and 2 bases from J, the junction kept 7 bases outside the gene matches. This CDR3 contains 16 residues. Germline values: CDR1 MNHEY, CDR2 SVGEGT. CDR3 region: CASSWRTGVNTDTQYF. The CDR3 region has the DNA TGTGCCAGCAGTTGGAGGACAGGGGTCAACACAGATACGCAGTATTTT.

V is TRBV19 and J is TRBJ2-5, with 7 positions matching TRBD2. V lost 2 bases to trimming and J lost 5 bases; unmatched junction nucleotides: 2. Germline assignment: CDR1 LNHDA and CDR2 SQIVND (reference sequence). The CDR3 loop spans 13 amino acids. The CDR3 region is CASSIWGGETQYF. The CDR3 DNA reads TGTGCCAGTAGTATATGGGGAGGGGAGACCCAGTACTTC. Combining the CDR3 with reference TRBV19 and TRBJ2-5 gives the whole variable domain DGGITQSPKYLFRKEGQNVTLSCEQNLNHDAMYWYRQDPGQGLRLIYYSQIVNDFQKGDIAEGYSVSREKKESFPLTVTSAQKNPTAFYLCASSIWGGETQYFGPGTRLLVL.

The chain combines TRBV25-1 with TRBJ2-5; weak D call: TRBD1 (5 bases). The CDR3 has 15 amino acids. V lost 4 bases and J lost 5, with 17 bases in between. Per germline, CDR1 MGHDK and CDR2 SYGVNS. CDR3 coding DNA: TGTGCCAGCAGTGGGTCTCGGACCTCAGGGGAGACCCAGTACTTC. Residues: CASSGSRTSGETQYF. The full variable domain, in which reference TRBV25-1 and TRBJ2-5 provide the parts outside the CDR3, is EADIYQTPRYLVIGTGKKITLECSQTMGHDKMYWYQQDPGMELHLIHYSYGVNSTEKGDLSSESTVSRIRTEHFPLTLESARPSHTSQYLCASSGSRTSGETQYFGPGTRLLVL.

The chain employs TRBV5-4 and TRBJ2-3, with 7 bases matching TRBD1. From germline, CDR1 is SGHNT and CDR2 YYREEE (reference sequence). The CDR3 is 16 residues long. Losses at the gene ends were 2 bases for V and 4 bases for J; bases not matched to a gene: 10. CDR3 residues: CASSFDDRVDADTQYF. CDR3 nucleotide sequence: TGTGCCAGCAGCTTCGATGACAGGGTTGACGCAGATACGCAGTATTTT.

This clone has just a few counts. The chain has TRBV5-4 and TRBJ1-1; D is uncertain. The CDR3 length is 15 residues. Deletions cut 0 bases from V and 0 bases from J, with 9 bases between. Germline CDR1 reads SGHNT; CDR2 reads YYREEE (reference sequence). CDR3 loop: CASSLVGSLNTEAFF. The DNA of the CDR3 is TGTGCCAGCAGCTTGGTTGGGAGTTTGAACACTGAAGCTTTCTTT.

The chain links TRBV19 to TRBJ1-5; D perhaps matches TRBD1 (5 bases). The V gene lost 10 bases and the J gene lost 0 bases, with 22 bases spanning the gap. The V gene's germline CDR1 is LNHDA and CDR2 SQIVND (reference sequence). This CDR3 contains 17 residues. The CDR3 sequence is CATSWGDLGYSNQPQHF. The CDR3 DNA follows: TGTGCCACTTCCTGGGGGGACCTAGGGTATAGCAATCAGCCCCAGCATTTT.

This clone was recorded a few times. The V and J genes are TRBV4-3 and TRBJ1-4; D is uncertain. The CDR3 sequence is 15 residues long. The V and J ends lost 0 bases and 8 bases respectively, with 13 bases between them. Per the germline V gene, CDR1 is LGHNA and CDR2 is YSLEER. CDR3 nucleotide sequence: TGCGCCAGCAGCCAAGATCGGGGTGGTGGCGAAAAACTGTTTTTT. Residues: CASSQDRGGGEKLFF.

This chain connects TRBV27 to TRBJ2-1; the D gene is possibly TRBD2 (7 bases). This CDR3 comprises 15 residues. The germline V gene has CDR1 MNHEY and CDR2 SMNVEV (reference sequence). Trimming shortened V by 4 bases and J by 4 bases, and 14 bases separated the two germline ends. CDR3: CASSYWGGAYNEQFF. CDR3 DNA: TGTGCCAGCAGTTATTGGGGGGGGGCGTACAATGAGCAGTTCTTC.

The CDR3 DNA reads as TGTGCTAGTGGTTTGAGACAGGACTACGAGCAGTACTTC. It translates to CASGLRQDYEQYF. This rearrangement joins TRBV12-5 to TRBJ2-7, with a possible D match to TRBD1 (6 bases). V was pared by 2 bases and J by 3 bases, with 8 bases between. Germline lookup yields CDR1 LGHNT and CDR2 FRNRAP. There are 13 residues in the CDR3.

V usage is TRBV5-1 and J usage is TRBJ1-6; 7 bases fit TRBD1. V lost 3 bases to trimming and J lost 5 bases; unmatched junction nucleotides: 11. This CDR3 comprises 17 residues. CDR1 is SGHRS and CDR2 is YFSETQ in the germline V gene. The CDR3 bases are TGCGCCAGCAGCTCAGCATTCCTACAGGGGAATAATTCACCCCTCCACTTT. Its protein product is CASSSAFLQGNNSPLHF.

V is TRBV7-9 and J is TRBJ1-6; possible D gene TRBD1, 6 bases. The germline gives CDR1 SEHNR, CDR2 FQNEAQ (reference sequence). The CDR3 sequence is 16 residues long. V lost 5 bases, J lost 7 bases, and 18 bases lay in between. The CDR3 DNA reads as TGTGCCAGCAGCCCGGGGAGGGGGACGGCCAATTCACCCCTCCACTTT. Encoded protein: CASSPGRGTANSPLHF.